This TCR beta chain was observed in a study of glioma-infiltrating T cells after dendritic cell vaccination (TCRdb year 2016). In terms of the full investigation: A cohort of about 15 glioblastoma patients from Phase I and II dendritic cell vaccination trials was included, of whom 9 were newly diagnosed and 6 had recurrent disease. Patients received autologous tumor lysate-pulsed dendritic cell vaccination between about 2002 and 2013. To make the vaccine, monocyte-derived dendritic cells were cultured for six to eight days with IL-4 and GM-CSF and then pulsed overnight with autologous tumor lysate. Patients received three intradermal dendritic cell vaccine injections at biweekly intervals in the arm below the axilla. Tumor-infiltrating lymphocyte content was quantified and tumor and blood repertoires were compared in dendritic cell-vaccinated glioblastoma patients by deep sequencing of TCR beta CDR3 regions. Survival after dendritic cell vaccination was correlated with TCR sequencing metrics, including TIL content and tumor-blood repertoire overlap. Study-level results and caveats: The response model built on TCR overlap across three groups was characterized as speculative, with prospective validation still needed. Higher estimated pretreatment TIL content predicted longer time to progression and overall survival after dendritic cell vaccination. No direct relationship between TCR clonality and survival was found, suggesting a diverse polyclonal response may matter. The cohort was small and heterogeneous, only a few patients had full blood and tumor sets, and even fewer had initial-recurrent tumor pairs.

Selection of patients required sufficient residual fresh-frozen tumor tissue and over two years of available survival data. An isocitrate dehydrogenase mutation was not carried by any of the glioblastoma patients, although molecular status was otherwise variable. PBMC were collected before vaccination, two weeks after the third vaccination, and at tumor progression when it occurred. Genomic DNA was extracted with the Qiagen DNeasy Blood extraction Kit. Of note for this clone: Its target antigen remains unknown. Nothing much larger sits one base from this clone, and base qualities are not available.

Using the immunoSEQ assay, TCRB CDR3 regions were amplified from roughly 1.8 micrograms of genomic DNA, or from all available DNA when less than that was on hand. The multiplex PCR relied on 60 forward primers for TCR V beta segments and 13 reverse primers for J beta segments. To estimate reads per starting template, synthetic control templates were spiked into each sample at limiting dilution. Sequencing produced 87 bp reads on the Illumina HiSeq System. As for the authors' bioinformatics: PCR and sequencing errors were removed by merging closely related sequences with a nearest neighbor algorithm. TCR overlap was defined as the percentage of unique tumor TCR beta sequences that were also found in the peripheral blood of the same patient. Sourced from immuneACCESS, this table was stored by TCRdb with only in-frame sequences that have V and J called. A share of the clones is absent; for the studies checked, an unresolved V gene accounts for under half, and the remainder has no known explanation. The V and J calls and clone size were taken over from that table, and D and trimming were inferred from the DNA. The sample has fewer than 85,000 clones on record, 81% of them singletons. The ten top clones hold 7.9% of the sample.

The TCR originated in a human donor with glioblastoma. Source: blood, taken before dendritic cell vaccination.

The DNA sequence is as follows: TGTGCCAGTAGTAAGGGACAGGGGGGTTATGGCACAGATACGCAGTATTTT. This codes for CASSKGQGGYGTDTQYF. The V and J segments used are TRBV19 and TRBJ2-3; a stretch of 11 junction bases matches TRBD1. Including the terminal cysteine and phenylalanine, the CDR3 comprises 17 residues. Only the CDR3 region is kept as DNA, spanning 51 bases read in frame from base 1. CDR1 and CDR2 are read off the germline V gene (reference sequence) as LNHDA and SQIVND. From V the trimming removes 4 bases and from J it removes 1 base, while the gene matches leave 7 bases of the junction unaccounted for.